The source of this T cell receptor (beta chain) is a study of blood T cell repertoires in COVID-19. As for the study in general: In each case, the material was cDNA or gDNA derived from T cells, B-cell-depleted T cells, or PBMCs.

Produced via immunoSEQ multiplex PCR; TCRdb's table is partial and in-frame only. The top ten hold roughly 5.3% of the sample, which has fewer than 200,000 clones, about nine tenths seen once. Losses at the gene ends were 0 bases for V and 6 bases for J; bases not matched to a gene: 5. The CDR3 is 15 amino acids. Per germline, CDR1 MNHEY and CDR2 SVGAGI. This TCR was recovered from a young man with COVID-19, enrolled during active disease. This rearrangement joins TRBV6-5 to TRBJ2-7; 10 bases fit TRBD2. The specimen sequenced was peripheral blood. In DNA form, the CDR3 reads TGTGCCAGCAGTTACTCGCTGGTAGCGGGAGGCGAGCAGTACTTC. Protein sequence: CASSYSLVAGGEQYF.